This TCR beta chain stems from a study of regulatory T cells in long-lasting Graves disease. The time point denotes: persistent/refractory GD, antithyroid drugs over 5 years with positive TRAb. From RNA extracted from PBMCs, the TCR library was made. Regarding the study as a whole: The researchers studied only peripheral blood, not thyroid tissue.

The CDR3 is 15 amino acids. Between the trimmed V and J ends, which lost 2 bases and 2 bases, there was a span of 12 bases. With iRepertoire HTBI primers and Arm-PCR of CDR3 regions, TCR beta libraries were built. MiXCR, applied by TCRdb to the multiplex PCR reads, yields one record per CDR3 protein. The sample lists over 450,000 distinct CDR3 sequences, under 25% occurring once. This clonotype has at least ten counts. The antigen is undetermined. This material consisted of peripheral blood mononuclear cells (PBMCs), taken when the disease was refractory, from a patient treated with antithyroid drugs. This sequence joins TRBV12-3 or TRBV12-4 and TRBJ1-2, with D unresolved. The source is a female donor with Graves disease. The CDR3 sequence is CASSLSRGGNYGYTF. The DNA of the CDR3 is TGTGCCAGCAGTTTAAGCCGGGGAGGAAACTATGGCTACACCTTC.